These 32 T cell receptor beta chains originate from one sample sequenced in a study of blood T cell repertoires in COVID-19 (TCRdb year 2020). Library preparation employed the immunoSEQ multiplex PCR assay. As stored in TCRdb, this immuneACCESS dataset retains in-frame rearrangements with V and J assigned. A fraction of the clones does not appear; measured against another copy, unresolved V genes explain less than half of the discrepancy, and the remainder lacks a known reason. The sample table contains around 300,000 clones; only one count was recorded for approximately 85% of them. The biggest ten clones account for approximately 7.6% of the sample. The material sequenced was peripheral blood. These receptors were taken from a human donor in a cohort sampled during active COVID-19.

V is TRBV9 and J is TRBJ2-1; 11 bases align to TRBD2. With V trimmed by 0 bases and J by 4 bases, 0 bases remained unmatched. There are 15 residues in the CDR3. Germline V gene sequence: CDR1 SGDLS, CDR2 YYNGEE. CDR3 in amino acids: CASSVVAGGYNEQFF. The CDR3 DNA reads as TGTGCCAGCAGCGTAGTAGCGGGGGGGTACAATGAGCAGTTCTTC.

This chain joins TRBV2 and TRBJ2-2; 7 bases map to TRBD2. Germline V gene sequence: CDR1 SNHLY, CDR2 FYNNEI. This CDR3 spans 13 amino acids. Trimming removed 9 bases from V and 7 bases from J; junction bases left unmatched: 8. The CDR3 nucleotides are TGTGCCAGTTGCCGGACTAGTGTCGGGGAGCTGTTTTTT. Translated, it gives CASCRTSVGELFF.

The rearrangement links TRBV7-2 to TRBJ2-3; the match to TRBD2 covers 11 bases. V gave up 1 base and J gave up 6 bases; unmatched junction bases: 6. This CDR3 is built from 16 residues. Germline V gives CDR1 SGHTA, CDR2 FQGNSA. The CDR3 bases are TGTGCCAGCAGCTTAGAGGGTAGCGGGGGGGCGGATACGCAGTATTTT. Amino acid sequence: CASSLEGSGGADTQYF. Drawing the rest from reference TRBV7-2 and TRBJ2-3, the complete variable domain is GAGVSQSPSNKVTEKGKDVELRCDPISGHTALYWYRQSLGQGLEFLIYFQGNSAPDKSGLPSDRFSAERTGGSVSTLTIQRTQQEDSAVYLCASSLEGSGGADTQYFGPGTRLTVL.

This chain uses TRBV10-2 with TRBJ2-3; TRBD2 aligns across 8 bases. Germline V CDR1 and CDR2: WSHSY, SAAADI. The CDR3 is 15 residues long. V was pared by 8 bases and J by 2 bases, with 9 bases of the junction left unmatched. CDR3 DNA sequence: TGCGCCAGCGTAGGTTTAGCGGGGTACACAGATACGCAGTATTTT. Translating gives CASVGLAGYTDTQYF.

This clone was detected once. This rearrangement joins TRBV20-1 to TRBJ2-1; D is unclear. The CDR3 sequence is 11 residues long. V gave up 4 bases and J gave up 4 bases, with 5 bases separating them. Germline values: CDR1 DFQATT, CDR2 SNEGSKA (reference sequence). The CDR3 sequence is CSAIPYNEQFF. The CDR3 bases are TGCAGTGCTATTCCTTACAATGAGCAGTTCTTC.

The chain recombines TRBV28 with TRBJ1-5, with D unresolved. This CDR3 comprises 14 residues. Trimming left V 5 bases short and J 0 bases short, with 8 bases between. CDR1 is MDHEN, CDR2 SYDVKM, per germline. The CDR3 region has the DNA TGTGCCAGCAGTCCAATTTTTAGCAATCAGCCCCAGCATTTT. Its translation is CASSPIFSNQPQHF.

This chain connects TRBV15 to TRBJ2-7; 8 positions match TRBD1. Germline loops: CDR1 LNHNV, CDR2 YYDKDF (reference sequence). The CDR3 sequence is 19 residues long. J was trimmed by 5 bases and V by 0 bases; bases with no gene match: 18. CDR3 residues: CATSRDFWDKRRGLDEQYF. The CDR3 DNA reads as TGTGCCACCAGCAGAGATTTCTGGGATAAACGCAGGGGGCTTGACGAGCAGTACTTC. Full variable domain (remainder filled in from reference TRBV15 and TRBJ2-7): DAMVIQNPRYQVTQFGKPVTLSCSQTLNHNVMYWYQQKSSQAPKLLFHYYDKDFNNEADTPDNFQSRRPNTSFCFLDIRSPGLGDTAMYLCATSRDFWDKRRGLDEQYFGPGTRLTVT.

The chain joins TRBV6-5 to TRBJ1-4; a possible D gene is TRBD1 (6 bases). Germline CDR1 and CDR2: MNHEY and SVGAGI. The V and J ends lost 0 bases and 5 bases respectively, with 10 bases between them. This CDR3 comprises 15 residues. The CDR3 loop reads CASSYSARGNEKLFF. The CDR3 DNA is TGTGCCAGCAGTTACTCGGCCAGGGGCAATGAAAAACTGTTTTTT.

The V and J genes are TRBV11-2 and TRBJ2-7, with 9 bases aligning to TRBD1. The CDR3 has 13 amino acids. Germline loops: CDR1 SGHAT, CDR2 FQNNGV. The V gene end was trimmed by 4 bases and the J gene end by 5 bases; junction bases not matched to a gene: 3. CDR3 sequence (DNA): TGTGCCAGCAGCTGGACAGGGGCACACGAGCAGTACTTC. Translating gives CASSWTGAHEQYF.

The chain carries TRBV7-9 and TRBJ2-1; the match to TRBD1 covers 8 bases. The CDR3 contains 16 residues. Looked up from germline, CDR1 is SEHNR and CDR2 is FQNEAQ (reference sequence). Unmatched junction bases numbered 10, after V lost 2 bases and J lost 7 bases. The DNA for the CDR3 is TGTGCCAGCAGCTTACCCCGGGACAGGTTAAGAAATGAGCAGTTCTTC. This translates into CASSLPRDRLRNEQFF. The full variable domain, its missing parts supplied by reference TRBV7-9 and TRBJ2-1, is DTGVSQNPRHKITKRGQNVTFRCDPISEHNRLYWYRQTLGQGPEFLTYFQNEAQLEKSRLLSDRFSAERPKGSFSTLEIQRTEQGDSAMYLCASSLPRDRLRNEQFFGPGTRLTVL.

The chain has TRBV27 and TRBJ1-4; maybe TRBD1 (6 bases). V was cut by 5 bases and J by 5 bases, with 12 bases left in between. Germline V lookup: CDR1 MNHEY, CDR2 SMNVEV (reference sequence). CDR3 length equals 14 residues. The CDR3 region is CASSNRDTNEKLFF. The DNA of the CDR3 is TGTGCCAGCAGTAACCGGGACACAAATGAAAAACTGTTTTTT. The full variable domain, rest sourced from reference TRBV27 and TRBJ1-4, is EAQVTQNPRYLITVTGKKLTVTCSQNMNHEYMSWYRQDPGLGLRQIYYSMNVEVTDKGDVPEGYKVSRKEKRNFPLILESPSPNQTSLYFCASSNRDTNEKLFFGSGTQLSVL.

The chain couples TRBV4-2 to TRBJ2-2; weak D call: TRBD2 (7 bases). The germline V gene encodes CDR1 LGHNA and CDR2 YNFKEQ. V was pared by 6 bases and J by 4 bases, with 18 bases between. The CDR3 is 16 residues long. This chain's CDR3 is CASSPLWGGLTGELFF. CDR3 DNA: TGTGCCAGCAGTCCCCTCTGGGGGGGCCTCACCGGGGAGCTGTTTTTT.

This clone was observed a single time. The chain combines TRBV10-3 with TRBJ1-6; 7 bases map to TRBD1. The V gene's germline CDR1 is ENHRY and CDR2 SYGVKD. The CDR3 spans 14 residues. V dropped 2 bases and J dropped 11; count of bases not matched to a gene: 6. CDR3 region: CAISEEEGATPLHF. CDR3 coding DNA: TGTGCCATCAGTGAGGAGGAGGGGGCGACACCCCTCCACTTT.

The CDR3: CASSPTGTGEYEQFF. CDR3 coding DNA: TGTGCCAGCTCACCAACCGGGACAGGGGAATATGAGCAGTTCTTC. The chain combines TRBV18 with TRBJ2-1; 10 bases fit TRBD1. V was pared by 2 bases and J by 8 bases, with 6 bases of the junction left unmatched. There are 15 residues in the CDR3. Germline CDR1 is KGHSH and CDR2 is LQKENI.

This sequence joins TRBV5-1 and TRBJ1-1, with D possibly TRBD1 on 6 matching bases. V lost 2 bases and J lost 12, with 11 bases in between. Germline CDR1 is SGHRS and CDR2 is YFSETQ. The length of the CDR3 is 11 residues. The CDR3 sequence: CASSFGDKSFF. In DNA form, the CDR3 reads TGCGCCAGCAGCTTTGGGGACAAATCTTTCTTT. Variable domain in full (rest from reference TRBV5-1 and TRBJ1-1): KAGVTQTPRYLIKTRGQQVTLSCSPISGHRSVSWYQQTPGQGLQFLFEYFSETQRNKGNFPGRFSGRQFSNSRSEMNVSTLELGDSALYLCASSFGDKSFFGQGTRLTVV.

This rearrangement joins TRBV24-1 to TRBJ2-2; 7 bases fit TRBD1. CDR1 and CDR2 (germline): KGHDR, SFDVKD. The J segment lost 3 bases and the V segment lost 6 bases, leaving 3 bases of the junction unmatched. This CDR3 is 14 amino acids long. The DNA of the CDR3 is TGTGCCACCAGTCGTCAGGGGGACACCGGGGAGCTGTTTTTT. The encoded protein is CATSRQGDTGELFF.

This clone was counted between two and nine times. The chain carries TRBV19 and TRBJ2-5; 7 bases align to TRBD2. Germline V gene lookup returns CDR1 LNHDA and CDR2 SQIVND (reference sequence). This CDR3 has 14 amino acids. V was pared by 5 bases and J by 5 bases, with 8 bases of the junction left unmatched. As DNA, the CDR3 is TGTGCCAGTAGTCCCGGGGGGTTTGGGGAGACCCAGTACTTC. Its translation is CASSPGGFGETQYF.

This sequence joins TRBV5-5 and TRBJ2-7; D may be TRBD1 (7 bases). The germline V gene has CDR1 SGHKS and CDR2 YYEKEE (reference sequence). The CDR3 is 15 amino acids. The V and J ends lost 4 bases and 5 bases respectively, with 19 bases between them. The CDR3 is CASSRGRGDYDEQYF. In DNA form, the CDR3 reads TGTGCCAGCAGCAGGGGCAGGGGGGATTATGACGAGCAGTACTTC.

The chain's CDR3 is CASRLQTDTQYF. The CDR3 coding sequence is TGTGCCAGCCGACTACAAACAGATACGCAGTATTTT. This chain uses TRBV12-3 or TRBV12-4 with TRBJ2-3, with D possibly matching TRBD2 (5 bases). The CDR3 loop spans 12 amino acids. Between the trimmed V and J ends, which lost 8 bases and 3 bases, there was a span of 9 bases.

The J gene is TRBJ1-2, the V gene TRBV6-6; possibly TRBD1 for D (6 bases). Trimming removed 7 bases from V and 8 bases from J, with 26 bases in between. The germline gives CDR1 MNHNY, CDR2 SVGAGI (reference sequence). CDR3 length equals 16 residues. CDR3 coding DNA: TGTGCCAGCACCCCTACGACGGGGGGCATCGTTTGGGGCTACACCTTC. Its translation: CASTPTTGGIVWGYTF.

The V and J genes are TRBV6-2 or TRBV6-3 and TRBJ1-1; no clear D. CDR3 length equals 14 residues. Germline values: CDR1 MNHEY, CDR2 SVGEGT. The V end was cut by 6 bases, the J end by 0 bases, with 11 bases between. Here the CDR3 DNA reads TGTGCCAGCAGCGCCGGGATACTGAACACTGAAGCTTTCTTT. Encoded protein: CASSAGILNTEAFF.

The gene calls are TRBV10-3 and TRBJ1-2; 12 bases are a match to TRBD1. V was clipped by 5 bases and J by 0 bases; unmatched bases: 7. Germline values: CDR1 ENHRY, CDR2 SYGVKD. The CDR3 has 17 amino acids. This chain's CDR3 is CAISKAGQGAANYGYTF. The CDR3 DNA reads as TGTGCCATCAGTAAAGCGGGACAGGGGGCCGCTAACTATGGCTACACCTTC.

The genes are TRBV5-1 and TRBJ2-2; TRBD1 is a possible D gene (6 bases). The V gene lost 7 bases and the J gene lost 5 bases, with 15 bases spanning the gap. CDR3 length equals 14 residues. The germline CDR1 and CDR2 sequences are SGHRS and YFSETQ. CDR3 bases: TGCGCCAGCCATCCGGGACACCAGACCGGGGAGCTGTTTTTT. As protein: CASHPGHQTGELFF.

V and J are TRBV29-1 and TRBJ1-1; possibly TRBD1 for D (6 bases). This CDR3 comprises 14 residues. With 0 bases removed from V and 8 bases from J, the gap between germline ends came to 16 bases. The V gene's germline CDR1 is SQVTM and CDR2 ANQGSEA. CDR3 amino acids: CSVEDRTLTGEAFF. CDR3 coding DNA: TGCAGCGTTGAAGATCGAACCCTTACAGGGGAAGCTTTCTTT.

This chain joins TRBV12-3 or TRBV12-4 and TRBJ1-2, with TRBD1 as a possible D gene (5 bases). V was shortened by 6 bases and J by 4 bases, with 9 bases between the two germline ends. This CDR3 comprises 12 residues. CDR3 DNA sequence: TGTGCCAGCAGGCAGGGAGGCTATGGCTACACCTTC. This gives the protein CASRQGGYGYTF.

This chain uses TRBV6-5 with TRBJ2-1; maybe TRBD1 (6 bases). The ends were cut back, 0 bases at V and 2 bases at J, with 8 bases in the middle. The CDR3 runs 15 residues. Germline CDR1 reads MNHEY; CDR2 reads SVGAGI. The CDR3 sequence: CASSYSDSPYNEQFF. The CDR3 bases are TGTGCCAGCAGTTACTCGGACAGTCCCTACAATGAGCAGTTCTTC.

This clone was counted only a few times. The rearrangement uses TRBV19 and TRBJ1-2; possibly TRBD1 for D (5 bases). Germline CDR1 LNHDA, CDR2 SQIVND (reference sequence). The CDR3 has 17 amino acids. With 7 bases removed from V and 2 bases from J, the gap between germline ends came to 23 bases. CDR3 DNA: TGTGCCAGTACTGAAACCGGGCCCAGGGCGGGGAACTATGGCTACACCTTC. As protein: CASTETGPRAGNYGYTF.

The chain employs TRBV6-5 and TRBJ2-7; 9 nucleotides align to TRBD2. Trimming at V came to 5 bases and at J to 2 bases, leaving 4 bases not matched to a gene. Germline loops: CDR1 MNHEY, CDR2 SVGAGI. The CDR3 runs to 14 residues. The CDR3 DNA is TGTGCCAGCAGTCGGCTAGCGGGAACCTACGAGCAGTACTTC. Translation: CASSRLAGTYEQYF.

By its share, this clone is medium-sized. The chain carries TRBV7-9 and TRBJ2-1; perhaps TRBD1 as D (5 bases). The germline V gene has CDR1 SEHNR and CDR2 FQNEAQ (reference sequence). The CDR3 runs 14 residues. V lost 3 bases, J lost 6 bases, and 12 bases lay in between. In DNA, the CDR3 is TGTGCCAGCAGCTTCCCCGGACACTCCAATGAGCAGTTCTTC. Protein sequence: CASSFPGHSNEQFF.

V usage is TRBV2 and J usage is TRBJ2-7; perhaps TRBD1 as D (5 bases). The CDR3 is 13 residues long. Trimming removed 3 bases at V and 3 bases at J, with 9 bases between. Germline lookup yields CDR1 SNHLY and CDR2 FYNNEI. CDR3 sequence: CASSDVGDYEQYF. The CDR3 region has the DNA TGTGCCAGCAGTGACGTAGGGGACTACGAGCAGTACTTC.

This clone has just one count. The V and J genes are TRBV3-1 (or the pseudogene TRBV3-2) and TRBJ1-2, with D maybe TRBD1 (5 bases). CDR1 and CDR2 (germline): LGHDT, YNNKEL (reference sequence). V was pared by 3 bases and J by 9 bases, with 17 bases between. The CDR3 is 14 residues long. This chain's CDR3 is CASSHLGGSLSYTF. CDR3 coding DNA: TGTGCCAGCAGCCACCTCGGGGGATCATTGAGCTACACCTTC.

This rearrangement joins TRBV9 to TRBJ1-2; the D is unclear. Germline V lookup: CDR1 SGDLS, CDR2 YYNGEE. Trimming stripped 2 bases from V and 6 bases from J, with 8 bases between. The CDR3 sequence is 12 residues long. CDR3 in amino acids: CASSVRGDGYTF. The CDR3 DNA sequence: TGTGCCAGCAGCGTCCGCGGTGATGGCTACACCTTC.